The 32 T cell receptor beta chains below come from one sample, sequenced in a study of blood T cell repertoires in COVID-19. Here immunoSEQ multiplex PCR was the method, and the copy in TCRdb shows in-frame clones only, minus some. The profile shows tens of thousands of clones, 80% to 95% of them singletons. Sequencing was done on a sample of peripheral blood. These receptors all come from a human donor with active COVID-19. The donor label of this sample is uncertain.

The CDR3 is CASSYYPSSYNEQFF. The CDR3 region has the DNA TGTGCCAGCAGCTATTACCCGAGCTCCTACAATGAGCAGTTCTTC. The chain combines TRBV7-2 with TRBJ2-1; no definite D call. V was trimmed by 4 bases and J by 0 bases, leaving 10 bases between them. The CDR3 covers 15 residues. Germline V gene sequence: CDR1 SGHTA, CDR2 FQGNSA.

The count of this clone is one. V is TRBV11-2 and J is TRBJ2-6; 7 bases map to TRBD1. Unmatched junction bases numbered 10, after V lost 5 bases and J lost 0 bases. The CDR3 has 18 amino acids. CDR1 SGHAT and CDR2 FQNNGV come from the germline V gene. The DNA of the CDR3 is TGTGCCAGCAGCCCCGGGACAGCGATCCACTCTGGGGCCAACGTCCTGACTTTC. It translates to CASSPGTAIHSGANVLTF.

This sequence joins TRBV6-2 or TRBV6-3 and TRBJ2-3, with D tentatively TRBD2 (7 bases). From germline, CDR1 is MNHEY and CDR2 SVGEGT. The CDR3 contains 18 residues. The ends were cut back, 2 bases at V and 2 bases at J, with 20 bases in the middle. Written as DNA, the CDR3 is TGTGCCAGCAGTTACGTTTTTGTCGGGGGGCTGAACACAGATACGCAGTATTTT. It codes for CASSYVFVGGLNTDTQYF.

V usage is TRBV12-3 or TRBV12-4 and J usage is TRBJ2-3; 7 nucleotides match TRBD2. The CDR3 contains 13 residues. The junction had 11 bases not matched to a gene; V was cut back by 11 bases and J by 6 bases. DNA for the CDR3: TGTGCCGTCTCGGGGGGTCCGGGGGATACGCAGTATTTT. Protein sequence: CAVSGGPGDTQYF.

V is TRBV24-1 and J is TRBJ2-3; tentative D call: TRBD2 (5 bases). From germline, CDR1 is KGHDR and CDR2 SFDVKD. The germline V and J ends were trimmed by 9 bases and 2 bases, with 14 bases remaining between them. CDR3 size: 14 residues. For the CDR3, the DNA is TGTGCCACCGCCCCCGGGGTGGTCACAGATACGCAGTATTTT. Translation: CATAPGVVTDTQYF.

The J gene is TRBJ1-1, the V gene TRBV3-1 (or the pseudogene TRBV3-2); D may be TRBD1 (5 bases). Trimming cost V 4 bases and J 0 bases, with 12 bases left between them. The CDR3 runs to 15 residues. CDR1 is LGHDT, CDR2 YNNKEL, per germline (reference sequence). CDR3 sequence (DNA): TGTGCCAGCAGCCGCGGGGGTCCTATGAACACTGAAGCTTTCTTT. As protein: CASSRGGPMNTEAFF.

The chain uses TRBV4-3 and TRBJ2-6; D remains unclear. The CDR3 contains 17 residues. Trimming shortened V by 0 bases and J by 0 bases, and 9 bases separated the two germline ends. The germline gives CDR1 LGHNA, CDR2 YSLEER. The CDR3 sequence is CASSQDRVYSGANVLTF. DNA of the CDR3: TGCGCCAGCAGCCAAGATCGGGTTTACTCTGGGGCCAACGTCCTGACTTTC.

The V and J genes are TRBV21-1 and TRBJ1-1; TRBD1, as called in the table, went unchecked against the DNA. TRBV21-1 represents a pseudogene. The CDR3 sequence is 17 residues long. The CDR3 here is CASSRNRQGARKVEAFF. CDR3 in DNA: TGTGCCAGCAGCAGGAATAGACAGGGGGCGCGAAAAGTGGAAGCTTTCTTT.

The chain combines TRBV9 with TRBJ2-2; 7 bases match TRBD1. Germline values: CDR1 SGDLS, CDR2 YYNGEE. The CDR3 spans 15 residues. V shed 4 bases and J 0 bases; nucleotides not matched to a gene: 3. The CDR3 reads CASSLGTANTGELFF. The CDR3 bases are TGTGCCAGCAGCCTGGGGACAGCGAACACCGGGGAGCTGTTTTTT.

With regard to this clone: This same CDR3 is encoded by further DNA sequences in the sample. The V and J genes are TRBV20-1 and TRBJ2-2, with D possibly being TRBD2 (6 bases). Trimming cost V 3 bases and J 1 base, with 18 bases left between them. Germline-derived CDR1 and CDR2 are DFQATT and SNEGSKA (reference sequence). The CDR3 has 17 amino acids. The CDR3 nucleotides are TGCAGTGCTAGTGGCGTAGTGGGGCGGGGGAACACCGGGGAGCTGTTTTTT. Translation gives CSASGVVGRGNTGELFF.

The V call is TRBV5-1, the J call TRBJ1-3; maybe TRBD1 (5 bases). This CDR3 spans 15 amino acids. Germline loops: CDR1 SGHRS, CDR2 YFSETQ. V was cut by 0 bases and J by 0 bases, with 7 bases left in between. In nucleotides, the CDR3 is TGCGCCAGCAGCTTGGCGCAGGGCTCTGGAAACACCATATATTTT. Encoded protein: CASSLAQGSGNTIYF.

The genes are TRBV29-1 and TRBJ1-2; 9 bases line up with TRBD1. The CDR3 is 13 residues long. Losses at the gene ends were 6 bases for V and 5 bases for J; bases not matched to a gene: 7. Germline V gene lookup returns CDR1 SQVTM and CDR2 ANQGSEA. CDR3 nucleotides: TGCAGCGTGTCGGGACAGGGCTCTTATGGCTACACCTTC. This encodes CSVSGQGSYGYTF.

This chain connects TRBV13 to TRBJ2-7, with a weak D call TRBD2 (5 bases). The germline CDR1 and CDR2 sequences are PRHDT and FYEKMQ (reference sequence). This CDR3 spans 14 amino acids. V dropped 2 bases and J dropped 0 bases, with 8 bases sitting between them. The CDR3 loop reads CASSLLGSSYEQYF. For the CDR3, the DNA is TGTGCCAGCAGCTTACTGGGGAGCTCCTACGAGCAGTACTTC. Complete variable domain (other parts from reference TRBV13 and TRBJ2-7): AAGVIQSPRHLIKEKRETATLKCYPIPRHDTVYWYQQGPGQDPQFLISFYEKMQSDKGSIPDRFSAQQFSDYHSELNMSSLELGDSALYFCASSLLGSSYEQYFGPGTRLTVT.

This chain uses TRBV20-1 with TRBJ2-5; D remains unclear. The CDR3 has 11 residues. V lost 2 bases, J lost 5 bases, and 6 bases lay in between. CDR1 and CDR2 (germline): DFQATT, SNEGSKA (reference sequence). The CDR3 DNA sequence: TGCAGTGCTAGACCGAGGGAGACCCAGTACTTC. It encodes CSARPRETQYF.

The V gene is TRBV7-2, the J gene TRBJ2-2; tentative D call: TRBD1 (5 bases). The CDR3 loop spans 14 amino acids. The ends were cut back, 5 bases at V and 4 bases at J, with 11 bases in the middle. CDR1 SGHTA and CDR2 FQGNSA come from the germline V gene. The chain's CDR3 is CASSLSGATGELFF. CDR3 DNA sequence: TGTGCCAGCAGCCTCTCTGGGGCCACCGGGGAGCTGTTTTTT.

This chain links TRBV9 with TRBJ1-4, with D perhaps TRBD1 (6 bases). Germline CDR1 is SGDLS and CDR2 is YYNGEE. The ends were cut back, 4 bases at V and 7 bases at J, with 17 bases in the middle. The CDR3 loop spans 15 amino acids. In DNA, the CDR3 is TGTGCCAGCAGCCCCTCTGCAGGGGTTAGTGAAAAACTGTTTTTT. Translation: CASSPSAGVSEKLFF.

This clone was counted at least ten times. This chain links TRBV19 with TRBJ1-2; D gene ambiguous. Germline V gene lookup returns CDR1 LNHDA and CDR2 SQIVND (reference sequence). V lost 2 bases and J 8 bases, leaving 15 bases between the germline ends. This CDR3 has 14 amino acids. The CDR3 DNA is TGTGCCAGTAGTATAAATCCAGACACTCCCGGCTACACCTTC. Translation gives CASSINPDTPGYTF. The whole variable domain, filled in from reference TRBV19 and TRBJ1-2, reads DGGITQSPKYLFRKEGQNVTLSCEQNLNHDAMYWYRQDPGQGLRLIYYSQIVNDFQKGDIAEGYSVSREKKESFPLTVTSAQKNPTAFYLCASSINPDTPGYTFGSGTRLTVV.

V gene TRBV5-6 combines with J gene TRBJ1-3; D may be TRBD1 (6 bases). Between the trimmed V and J ends, which lost 0 bases and 0 bases, there was a span of 10 bases. The germline V gene has CDR1 SGHDT and CDR2 YYEEEE. The CDR3 is made up of 16 amino acids. CDR3 region: CASSLVAGASGNTIYF. In nucleotides, the CDR3 is TGTGCCAGCAGCTTGGTAGCGGGGGCCTCTGGAAACACCATATATTTT.

This chain joins TRBV3-1 (or the pseudogene TRBV3-2) and TRBJ2-4; weak D call: TRBD2 (6 bases). CDR1 and CDR2 (germline): LGHDT, YNNKEL (reference sequence). This CDR3 has 22 amino acids. The V and J ends lost 2 bases and 0 bases respectively, with 29 bases between them. The CDR3 sequence: CASSQTPGWGRDSSLAKNIQYF. As DNA, the CDR3 is TGTGCCAGCAGCCAAACCCCCGGTTGGGGACGGGACTCGTCTCTAGCCAAAAACATTCAGTACTTC.

The chain joins TRBV5-6 to TRBJ2-4; 10 bases agree with TRBD1. Germline-derived CDR1 and CDR2 are SGHDT and YYEEEE. The CDR3 has 17 residues. The V segment lost 4 bases and the J segment 3 bases; nucleotides outside the gene matches: 10. CDR3 nucleotide sequence: TGTGCCAGCAGCATGATTCGACAGGGGGCTGGCAAAAACATTCAGTACTTC. It yields the protein CASSMIRQGAGKNIQYF.

The rearrangement joins TRBV15 to TRBJ2-2, with 8 bases matching TRBD1. The germline gives CDR1 LNHNV, CDR2 YYDKDF (reference sequence). The CDR3 sequence is 16 residues long. Trimming cost V 0 bases and J 6 bases; bases outside gene matches: 6. The CDR3 loop is CATSRDGQGEAGELFF. CDR3 coding DNA: TGTGCCACCAGCAGAGATGGACAGGGTGAAGCCGGGGAGCTGTTTTTT.

This clone has just one count. The V call is TRBV29-1, the J call TRBJ2-1; 8 nucleotides align to TRBD2. This CDR3 is built from 14 residues. Germline lookup yields CDR1 SQVTM and CDR2 ANQGSEA. Trimming took 2 bases from V and 4 from J; bases not matched to a gene: 4. The CDR3 is CSVELAGKYNEQFF. The CDR3 DNA reads TGCAGCGTTGAATTAGCGGGGAAGTACAATGAGCAGTTCTTC.

Worth noting for this clone: One end of the junction varies from germline; a read error may be responsible. The V call is TRBV4-1, the J call TRBJ1-4; no reliable D call. Germline values: CDR1 MGHRA, CDR2 YSYEKL. This CDR3 is built from 16 residues. The CDR3 is CASTLNSGVTSEKLFF. CDR3 in DNA: TGCGCCAGCACCCTTAATTCCGGAGTTACTAGTGAAAAACTGTTTTTT.

DNA for the CDR3: TGTGCTAGCCGCGGACTAGCGTGGACCGGGGAGCTGTTTTTT. Protein product: CASRGLAWTGELFF. The chain has TRBV7-7 and TRBJ2-2; 9 positions agree with TRBD2. Germline loops: CDR1 SSHAT, CDR2 FNYEAQ (reference sequence). The CDR3 sequence is 14 residues long.

V gene TRBV29-1 combines with J gene TRBJ2-3; TRBD1 aligns across 7 bases. This CDR3 has 13 amino acids. Trimming cost V 6 bases and J 2 bases; bases outside gene matches: 5. Germline assignment: CDR1 SQVTM and CDR2 ANQGSEA. Written as DNA, the CDR3 is TGCAGCGTCGCTGACAGGGCCACAGATACGCAGTATTTT. Its translation: CSVADRATDTQYF.

The chain uses TRBV5-1 and TRBJ1-1, with a tentative D call TRBD1 (5 bases). The V end was cut by 2 bases, the J end by 4 bases, with 18 bases between. The CDR3 loop spans 16 amino acids. Germline V gene lookup returns CDR1 SGHRS and CDR2 YFSETQ. The CDR3 DNA reads as TGCGCCAGCAGCTTATCCGTAGCCGCGGGGGGCACTGAAGCTTTCTTT. This translates into CASSLSVAAGGTEAFF.

The chain joins TRBV7-2 to TRBJ2-3; a weak D match, TRBD2 (5 bases). The V gene's germline CDR1 is SGHTA and CDR2 FQGNSA. This CDR3 is 12 amino acids long. V lost 7 bases to trimming and J lost 4 bases, with 9 bases between them. Here the CDR3 reads CASTPGADTQYF. The DNA for the CDR3 is TGTGCCAGCACCCCCGGGGCAGATACGCAGTATTTT. Together with reference TRBV7-2 and TRBJ2-3, the CDR3 gives the full variable domain: GAGVSQSPSNKVTEKGKDVELRCDPISGHTALYWYRQSLGQGLEFLIYFQGNSAPDKSGLPSDRFSAERTGGSVSTLTIQRTQQEDSAVYLCASTPGADTQYFGPGTRLTVL.

The V call is TRBV6-6, the J call TRBJ2-1; the match to TRBD2 covers 12 bases. V dropped 6 bases and J dropped 0; count of bases not matched to a gene: 18. This CDR3 spans 21 amino acids. CDR1 is MNHNY and CDR2 is SVGAGI in the germline V gene (reference sequence). CDR3 loop: CASSPTNLHRTSGASYNEQFF. CDR3 sequence (DNA): TGTGCCAGCAGCCCAACCAACCTCCACCGGACTAGCGGGGCCTCCTACAATGAGCAGTTCTTC.

This chain joins TRBV5-4 and TRBJ2-3; tentative D call: TRBD1 (6 bases). This CDR3 is 16 amino acids long. V was pared by 0 bases and J by 4 bases, with 15 bases between. The germline V gene has CDR1 SGHNT and CDR2 YYREEE (reference sequence). CDR3 sequence (DNA): TGTGCCAGCAGCTTGGCGCTAGGCAGGGGCCCAGATACGCAGTATTTT. Encoded protein: CASSLALGRGPDTQYF.

In this sample, this clone turned up once. This chain joins TRBV3-1 (or the pseudogene TRBV3-2) and TRBJ2-5; 9 positions agree with TRBD2. CDR3 length equals 14 residues. Germline trimming cut 6 bases from V and 7 bases from J; bases unmatched to any gene: 9. Germline loops: CDR1 LGHDT, CDR2 YNNKEL (reference sequence). The CDR3 DNA follows: TGTGCCAGCAGGCTTAGCGGGGGCCCAGGGACCCAGTACTTC. This translates into CASRLSGGPGTQYF.

The chain employs TRBV3-1 (or the pseudogene TRBV3-2) and TRBJ2-7; D is ambiguous. The CDR3 totals 15 residues. Germline assignment: CDR1 LGHDT and CDR2 YNNKEL (reference sequence). The V and J ends lost 0 bases and 1 base respectively, with 10 bases between them. CDR3 DNA sequence: TGTGCCAGCAGCCAAGACTTGCATACATCCTACGAGCAGTACTTC. This encodes CASSQDLHTSYEQYF.

The rearrangement joins TRBV6-5 to TRBJ2-3, with TRBD2 identical over 8 bases. The germline V gene has CDR1 MNHEY and CDR2 SVGAGI. The CDR3 is made up of 15 amino acids. Trimming took 6 bases from V and 2 from J; bases not matched to a gene: 7. CDR3 DNA: TGTGCCAGCAGCTCCCTAGCGGGCGACACAGATACGCAGTATTTT. Residues: CASSSLAGDTDTQYF.